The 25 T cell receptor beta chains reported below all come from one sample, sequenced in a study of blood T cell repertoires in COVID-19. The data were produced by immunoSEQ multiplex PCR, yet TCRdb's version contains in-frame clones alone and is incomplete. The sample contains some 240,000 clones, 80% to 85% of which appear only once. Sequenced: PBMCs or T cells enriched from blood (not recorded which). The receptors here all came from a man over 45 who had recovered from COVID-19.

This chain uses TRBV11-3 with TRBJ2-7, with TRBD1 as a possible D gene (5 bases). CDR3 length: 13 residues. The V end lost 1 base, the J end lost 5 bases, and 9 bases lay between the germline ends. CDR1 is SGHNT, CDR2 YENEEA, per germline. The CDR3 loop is CASSLGQFNEQYF. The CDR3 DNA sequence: TGTGCCAGCAGCTTAGGACAGTTTAACGAGCAGTACTTC.

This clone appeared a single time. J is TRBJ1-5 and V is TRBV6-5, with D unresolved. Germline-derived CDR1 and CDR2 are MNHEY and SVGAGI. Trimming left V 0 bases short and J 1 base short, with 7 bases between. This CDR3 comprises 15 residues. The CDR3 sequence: CASSYSTASNQPQHF. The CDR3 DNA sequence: TGTGCCAGCAGTTACTCAACAGCAAGCAATCAGCCCCAGCATTTT.

Here the CDR3 DNA reads TGTGCCAGCAGTGTGGACAGTCGGAATTCACCCCTCCACTTT. Protein product: CASSVDSRNSPLHF. This sequence joins TRBV2 and TRBJ1-6; maybe TRBD1 (6 bases). The CDR3 is made up of 14 amino acids. V gave up 4 bases and J gave up 7 bases, with 11 bases separating them. Germline CDR1 is SNHLY and CDR2 is FYNNEI.

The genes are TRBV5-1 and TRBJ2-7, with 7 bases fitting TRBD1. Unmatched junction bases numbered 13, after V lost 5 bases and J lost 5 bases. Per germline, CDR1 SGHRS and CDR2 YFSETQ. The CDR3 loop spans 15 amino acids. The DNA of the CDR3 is TGCGCCAGCAGGGGTTTTCGGGGACAGAGCCACGAGCAGTACTTC. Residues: CASRGFRGQSHEQYF.

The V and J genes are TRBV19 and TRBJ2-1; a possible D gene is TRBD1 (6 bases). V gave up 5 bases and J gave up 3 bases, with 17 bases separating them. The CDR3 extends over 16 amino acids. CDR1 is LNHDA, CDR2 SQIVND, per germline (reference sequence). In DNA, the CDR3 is TGTGCCAGTAGTTCATCGACAGGAATGGGCTACAATGAGCAGTTCTTC. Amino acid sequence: CASSSSTGMGYNEQFF.

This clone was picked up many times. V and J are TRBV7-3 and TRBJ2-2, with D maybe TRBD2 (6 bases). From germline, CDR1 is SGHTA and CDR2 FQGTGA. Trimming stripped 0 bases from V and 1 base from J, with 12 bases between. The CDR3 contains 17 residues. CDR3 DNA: TGTGCCAGCAGCTTAACGGAGGGTCCCCAGAACACCGGGGAGCTGTTTTTT. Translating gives CASSLTEGPQNTGELFF.

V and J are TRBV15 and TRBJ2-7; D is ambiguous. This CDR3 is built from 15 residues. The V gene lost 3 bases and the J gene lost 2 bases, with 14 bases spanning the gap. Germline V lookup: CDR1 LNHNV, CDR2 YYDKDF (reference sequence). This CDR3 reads CATSSKQVWTYEQYF. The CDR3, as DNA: TGTGCCACCAGCAGCAAGCAGGTATGGACCTACGAGCAGTACTTC.

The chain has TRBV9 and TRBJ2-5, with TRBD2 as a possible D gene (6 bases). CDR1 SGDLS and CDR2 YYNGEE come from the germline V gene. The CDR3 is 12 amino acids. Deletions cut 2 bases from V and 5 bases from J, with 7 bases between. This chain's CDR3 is CASSVEGETQYF. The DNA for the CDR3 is TGTGCCAGCAGCGTGGAGGGGGAGACCCAGTACTTC.

The CDR3 DNA sequence: TGTGCCAGCAGCGCCCAGCAGGGGGACTCCTATAATTCACCCCTCCACTTT. Residues: CASSAQQGDSYNSPLHF. The chain combines TRBV9 with TRBJ1-6; 7 positions agree with TRBD1. In germline, CDR1 is SGDLS, CDR2 YYNGEE. The junction had 6 bases not matched to a gene; V was cut back by 3 bases and J by 0 bases. There are 17 residues in the CDR3.

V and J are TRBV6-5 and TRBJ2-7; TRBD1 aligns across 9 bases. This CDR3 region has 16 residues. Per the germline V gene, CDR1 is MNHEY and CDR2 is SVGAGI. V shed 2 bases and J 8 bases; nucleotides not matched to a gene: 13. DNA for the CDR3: TGTGCCAGCAGTTACGACTATCCGGGGGGACAGGGCAAGCAGTACTTC. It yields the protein CASSYDYPGGQGKQYF.

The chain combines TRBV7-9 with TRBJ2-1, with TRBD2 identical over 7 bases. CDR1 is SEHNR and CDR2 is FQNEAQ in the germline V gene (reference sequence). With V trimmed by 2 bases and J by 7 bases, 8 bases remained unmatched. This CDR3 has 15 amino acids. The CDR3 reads CASSLLGGSRNEQFF. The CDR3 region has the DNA TGTGCCAGCAGCTTATTAGGCGGGAGTAGGAATGAGCAGTTCTTC.

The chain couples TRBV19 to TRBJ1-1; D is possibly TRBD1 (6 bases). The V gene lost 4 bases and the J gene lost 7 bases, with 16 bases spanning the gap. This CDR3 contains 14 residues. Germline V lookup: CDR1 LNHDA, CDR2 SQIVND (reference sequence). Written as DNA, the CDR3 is TGTGCCAGTAGTAGATCAATTGGGACACTTGAAGCTTTCTTT. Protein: CASSRSIGTLEAFF.

CDR3 in amino acids: CASSPPGGGNQPQHF. The CDR3 DNA sequence: TGTGCCAGCAGCCCCCCTGGGGGGGGCAATCAGCCCCAGCATTTT. The chain carries TRBV7-2 and TRBJ1-5; D is perhaps TRBD1 (5 bases). The germline V and J ends were trimmed by 5 bases and 2 bases, with 13 bases remaining between them. This CDR3 is 15 amino acids long. The germline CDR1 and CDR2 sequences are SGHTA and FQGNSA.

CDR3: CASSPSIDRGNQPQHF. CDR3 DNA sequence: TGTGCCAGCAGCCCTTCGATAGACAGGGGGAATCAGCCCCAGCATTTT. The chain couples TRBV5-6 to TRBJ1-5; 9 bases map to TRBD1. Unmatched junction bases numbered 9, after V lost 4 bases and J lost 4 bases. The CDR3 contains 16 residues. Germline-derived CDR1 and CDR2 are SGHDT and YYEEEE.

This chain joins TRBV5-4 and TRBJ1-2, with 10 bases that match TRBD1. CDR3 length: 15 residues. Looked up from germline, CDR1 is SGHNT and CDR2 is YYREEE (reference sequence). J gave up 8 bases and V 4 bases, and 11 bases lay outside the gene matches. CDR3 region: CASSTGDRGIGGYTF. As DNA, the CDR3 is TGTGCCAGCAGCACGGGGGACAGGGGAATTGGGGGCTACACCTTC.

CDR3 in DNA: TGTGCCAGCAGCTTGGACATGTTCAACACTGAAGCTTTCTTT. Translating it yields CASSLDMFNTEAFF. The rearrangement links TRBV7-8 to TRBJ1-1, with a tentative D call TRBD1 (5 bases). CDR3 length: 14 amino acids. V was clipped by 3 bases and J by 2 bases, with 10 bases between them. Per germline, CDR1 SGHVS and CDR2 FQNEAQ.

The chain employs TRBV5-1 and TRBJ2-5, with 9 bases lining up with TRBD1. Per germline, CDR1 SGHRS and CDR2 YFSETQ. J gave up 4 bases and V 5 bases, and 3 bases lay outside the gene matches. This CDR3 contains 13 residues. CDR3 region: CASRGQGRETQYF. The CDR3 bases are TGCGCCAGCAGGGGACAGGGTAGAGAGACCCAGTACTTC.

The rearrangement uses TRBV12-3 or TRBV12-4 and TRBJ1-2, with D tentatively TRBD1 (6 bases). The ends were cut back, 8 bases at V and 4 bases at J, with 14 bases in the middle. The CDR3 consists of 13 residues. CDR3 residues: CASGIQGAYGYTF. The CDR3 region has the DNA TGTGCCAGCGGGATACAGGGCGCCTATGGCTACACCTTC.

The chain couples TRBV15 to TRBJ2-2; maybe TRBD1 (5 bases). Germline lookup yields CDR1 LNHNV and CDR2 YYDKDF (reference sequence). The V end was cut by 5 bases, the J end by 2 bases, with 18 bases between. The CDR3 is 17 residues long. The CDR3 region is CATSPTALTENTGELFF. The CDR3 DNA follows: TGTGCCACCAGCCCCACCGCCTTGACAGAAAACACCGGGGAGCTGTTTTTT.

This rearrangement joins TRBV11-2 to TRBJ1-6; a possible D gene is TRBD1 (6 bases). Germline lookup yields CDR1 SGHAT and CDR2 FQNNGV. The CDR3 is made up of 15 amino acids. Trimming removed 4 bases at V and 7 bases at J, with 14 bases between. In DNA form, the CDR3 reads TGTGCCAGCAGCTCTCGGGAGGGGGGAAATTCACCCCTCCACTTT. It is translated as CASSSREGGNSPLHF. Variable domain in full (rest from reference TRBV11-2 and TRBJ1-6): EAGVAQSPRYKIIEKRQSVAFWCNPISGHATLYWYQQILGQGPKLLIQFQNNGVVDDSQLPKDRFSAERLKGVDSTLKIQPAKLEDSAVYLCASSSREGGNSPLHFGNGTRLTVT.

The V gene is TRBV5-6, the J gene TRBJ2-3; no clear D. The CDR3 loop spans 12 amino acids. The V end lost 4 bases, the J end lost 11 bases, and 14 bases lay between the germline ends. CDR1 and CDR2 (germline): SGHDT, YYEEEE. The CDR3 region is CASSLSVVEQYF. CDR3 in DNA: TGTGCCAGCAGCCTTTCGGTCGTAGAGCAGTATTTT.

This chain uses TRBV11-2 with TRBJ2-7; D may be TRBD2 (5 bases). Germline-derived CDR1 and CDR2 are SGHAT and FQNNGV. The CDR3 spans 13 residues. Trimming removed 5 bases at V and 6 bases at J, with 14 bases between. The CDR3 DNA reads TGTGCCAGCAGCCCTCGGGGTAGTCGCGAGCAGTACTTC. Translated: CASSPRGSREQYF.

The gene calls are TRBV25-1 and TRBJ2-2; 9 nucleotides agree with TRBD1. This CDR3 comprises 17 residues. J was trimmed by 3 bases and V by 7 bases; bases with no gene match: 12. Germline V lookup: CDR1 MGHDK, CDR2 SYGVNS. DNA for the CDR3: TGTGCCAGCAACCCATCCAGGACAGGGGCCGACACCGGGGAGCTGTTTTTT. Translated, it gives CASNPSRTGADTGELFF.

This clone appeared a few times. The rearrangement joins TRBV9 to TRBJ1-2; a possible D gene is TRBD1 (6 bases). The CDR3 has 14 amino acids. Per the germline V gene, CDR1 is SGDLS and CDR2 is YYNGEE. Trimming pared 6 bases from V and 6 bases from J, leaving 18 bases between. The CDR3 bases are TGTGCCAGCACCCCCCCCCTTAGACAGGATGGCTACACCTTC. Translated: CASTPPLRQDGYTF.

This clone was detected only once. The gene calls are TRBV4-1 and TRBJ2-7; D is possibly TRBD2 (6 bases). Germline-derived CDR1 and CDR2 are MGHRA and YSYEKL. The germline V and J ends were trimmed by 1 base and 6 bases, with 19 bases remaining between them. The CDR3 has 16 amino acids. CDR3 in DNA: TGCGCCAGCAGCCAAGTAGCGACCGCGGGGTTCGGCGAGCAGTACTTC. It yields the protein CASSQVATAGFGEQYF.